This T cell receptor (beta chain) was recorded in a study of cytomegalovirus exposure and HLA in healthy donors. Findings and limits, study-wide: Immune exposure data for these donors was limited to CMV serostatus.

Note on this clone: The antigen is not known.

The CDR3 contains 14 residues. V was shortened by 0 bases and J by 0 bases, with 6 bases between the two germline ends. Germline V CDR1 and CDR2: SGHNT, YYREEE (reference sequence). PCR amplification relied on 60 Vbeta primers (plus 13 Jbeta primers). Assay used: immunoSEQ multiplex PCR; TCRdb lists only in-frame clones, some missing. Among 90,000 to 150,000 clones, roughly 60% were seen once, and the ten largest hold about a tenth. The chain joins TRBV5-4 to TRBJ1-1, with a weak D call TRBD1 (6 bases). The TCR sequence derives from a man between 40 and 49 years old in good health and CMV-seropositive. The sequenced material came from PBMCs. The CDR3 protein is CASSLDRVNTEAFF. The CDR3 DNA reads as TGTGCCAGCAGCTTGGACAGGGTGAACACTGAAGCTTTCTTT.